The rows below give T cell receptor beta chains drawn from one sample of a study of T cell responses to AZD1222 COVID-19 vaccine. Data came from immunoSEQ multiplex PCR; TCRdb stores just in-frame clones and leaves some out. The profile shows 190,000 or so clones, 88% of them singletons. The sample consisted of peripheral blood, taken 28 days after the second AZD1222 dose. The receptors stem from an adult who received the AZD1222 COVID-19 vaccine. The conserved cysteine and the conserved F or W are not part of the CDR3 here.

TRBV30 AWSVTTGSTNEKLF
TRBV4-1 ASSQEAGPLDEQF
TRBV27 ASSLEASLQETQY
TRBV7-7 ASSLVGHTDTQY
TRBV19 ASSIDPGAETQY
TRBV7-2 ASSSEGQPTDTQY
TRBV9 ASSVGAGGHNEQF
TRBV10-3 AISEISGLRAF
TRBV4-2 ASSIELAVSYNEQF
TRBV27 ASSRGVDYGYT
TRBV7-2 ASSLLGSYEQY
TRBV6-1 ASSEILGRGNQPQH
TRBV29-1 SVVGENTGELF
TRBV7-9 ASSRVQGHNSPLH
TRBV21-1 ASSPLSDRARTEAF
TRBV10-1 ARGDGGGEQF
TRBV28 ASTHATASGSGDTQY
TRBV3-1/TRBV3-2 ASSPPGRLTGELF
TRBV10-3 AISEGAKNIQY
TRBV10-1 ASGRDRGAVTNEKLF
TRBV18 ASSPPATYNEQF
TRBV28 ASSLIPDEAF
TRBV5-1 ATTGPNEQF
TRBV30 AWSEAGTSGDEQY